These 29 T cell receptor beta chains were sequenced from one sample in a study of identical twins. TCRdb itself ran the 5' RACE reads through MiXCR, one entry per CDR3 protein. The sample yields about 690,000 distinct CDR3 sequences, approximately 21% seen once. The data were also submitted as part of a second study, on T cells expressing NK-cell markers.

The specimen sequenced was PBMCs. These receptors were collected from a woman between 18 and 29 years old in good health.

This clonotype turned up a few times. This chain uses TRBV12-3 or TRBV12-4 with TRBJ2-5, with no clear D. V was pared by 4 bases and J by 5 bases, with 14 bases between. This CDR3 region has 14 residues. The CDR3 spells CASSSVGSQETQYF. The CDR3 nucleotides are TGTGCCAGCAGTTCCGTAGGGTCGCAGGAGACCCAGTACTTC.

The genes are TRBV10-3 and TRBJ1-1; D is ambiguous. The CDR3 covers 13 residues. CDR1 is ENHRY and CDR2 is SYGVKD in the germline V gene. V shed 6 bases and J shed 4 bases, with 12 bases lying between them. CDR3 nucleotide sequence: TGTGCCATCAGGACCCAAACAAGCACTGAAGCTTTCTTT. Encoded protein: CAIRTQTSTEAFF.

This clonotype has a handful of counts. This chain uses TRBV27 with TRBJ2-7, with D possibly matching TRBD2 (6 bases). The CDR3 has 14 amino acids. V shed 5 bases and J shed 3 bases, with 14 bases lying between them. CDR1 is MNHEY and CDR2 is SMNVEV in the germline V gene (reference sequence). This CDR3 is CASSPPGVYYEQYF. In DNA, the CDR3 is TGTGCCAGCAGTCCACCGGGGGTGTACTACGAGCAGTACTTC.

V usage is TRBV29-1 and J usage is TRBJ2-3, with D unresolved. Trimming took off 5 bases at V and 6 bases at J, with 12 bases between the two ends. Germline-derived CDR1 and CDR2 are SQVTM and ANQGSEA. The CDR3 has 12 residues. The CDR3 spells CSVLRHGDTQYF. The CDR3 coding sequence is TGCAGCGTTCTTCGACATGGCGATACGCAGTATTTT.

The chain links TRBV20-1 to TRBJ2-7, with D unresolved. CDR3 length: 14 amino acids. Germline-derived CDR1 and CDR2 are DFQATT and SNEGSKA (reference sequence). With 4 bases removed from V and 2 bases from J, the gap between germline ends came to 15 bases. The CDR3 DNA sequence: TGCAGTGCTAACGCCCCTCAACCGCCCTACGAGCAGTACTTC. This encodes CSANAPQPPYEQYF.

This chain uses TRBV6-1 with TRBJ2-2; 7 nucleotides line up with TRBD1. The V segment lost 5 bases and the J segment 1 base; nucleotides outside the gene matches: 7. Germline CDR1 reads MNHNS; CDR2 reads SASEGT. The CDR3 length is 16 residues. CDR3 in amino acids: CASSPPGTENTGELFF. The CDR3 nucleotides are TGTGCCAGCAGTCCTCCCGGGACAGAGAACACCGGGGAGCTGTTTTTT.

DNA for the CDR3: TGTGCCAGCAGTGATCGGGTAGGGGAGCAGTTCTTC. Protein sequence: CASSDRVGEQFF. The chain recombines TRBV2 with TRBJ2-1; D is undetermined. Germline assignment: CDR1 SNHLY and CDR2 FYNNEI. The CDR3 runs to 12 residues. V lost 3 bases to trimming and J lost 10 bases, with 10 bases between them.

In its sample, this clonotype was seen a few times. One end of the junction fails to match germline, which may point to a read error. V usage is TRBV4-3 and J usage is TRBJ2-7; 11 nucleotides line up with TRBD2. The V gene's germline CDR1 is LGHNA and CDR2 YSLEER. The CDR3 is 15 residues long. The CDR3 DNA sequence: TGCGCCAGCAGCCTTACCGGGACTAGCGGCTCGAGGATGGACTTC. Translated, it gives CASSLTGTSGSRMDF.

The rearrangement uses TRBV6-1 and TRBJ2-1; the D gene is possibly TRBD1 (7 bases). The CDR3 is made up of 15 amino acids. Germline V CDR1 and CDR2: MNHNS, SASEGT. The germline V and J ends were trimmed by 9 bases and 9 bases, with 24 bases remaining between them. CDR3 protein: CASLPPGGPPSEQFF. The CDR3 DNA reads TGTGCCAGTTTGCCCCCAGGGGGGCCCCCGAGTGAGCAGTTCTTC.

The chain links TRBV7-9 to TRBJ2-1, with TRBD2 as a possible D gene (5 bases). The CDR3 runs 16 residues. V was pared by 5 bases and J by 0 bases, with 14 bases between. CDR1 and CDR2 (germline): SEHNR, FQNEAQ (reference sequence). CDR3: CASSPRERSSYNEQFF. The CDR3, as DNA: TGTGCCAGCAGCCCCCGAGAGCGGAGCTCCTACAATGAGCAGTTCTTC.

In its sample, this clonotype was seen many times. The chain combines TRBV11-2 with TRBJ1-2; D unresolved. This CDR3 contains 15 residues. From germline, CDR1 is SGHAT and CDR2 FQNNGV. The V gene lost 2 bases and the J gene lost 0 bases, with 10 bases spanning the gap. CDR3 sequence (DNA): TGTGCCAGCAGCTTAAATAACGTCGCTAACTATGGCTACACCTTC. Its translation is CASSLNNVANYGYTF.

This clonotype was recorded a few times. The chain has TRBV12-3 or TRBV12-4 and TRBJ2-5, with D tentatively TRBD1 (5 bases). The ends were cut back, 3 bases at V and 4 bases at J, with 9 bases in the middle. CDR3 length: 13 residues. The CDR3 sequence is CASSFRDPETQYF. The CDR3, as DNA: TGTGCCAGCAGTTTCAGGGATCCAGAGACCCAGTACTTC.

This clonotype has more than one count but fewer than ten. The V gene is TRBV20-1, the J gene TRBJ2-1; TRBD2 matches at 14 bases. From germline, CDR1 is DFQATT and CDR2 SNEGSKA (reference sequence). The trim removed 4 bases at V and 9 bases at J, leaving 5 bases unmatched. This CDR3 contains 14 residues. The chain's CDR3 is CSAMTSGRAIEQFF. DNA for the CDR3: TGCAGTGCTATGACTAGCGGGAGGGCGATTGAGCAGTTCTTC.

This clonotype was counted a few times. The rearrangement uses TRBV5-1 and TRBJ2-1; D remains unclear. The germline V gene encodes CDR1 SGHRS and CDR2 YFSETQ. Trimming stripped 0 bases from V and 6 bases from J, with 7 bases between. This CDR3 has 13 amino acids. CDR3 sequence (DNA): TGCGCCAGCAGCTTGGATGTCAGCAATGAGCAGTTCTTC. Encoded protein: CASSLDVSNEQFF.

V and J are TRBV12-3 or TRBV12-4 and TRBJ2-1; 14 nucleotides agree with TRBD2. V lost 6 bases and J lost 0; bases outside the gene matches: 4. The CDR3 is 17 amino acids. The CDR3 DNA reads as TGTGCCAGCAGAGGGACTAGCGGGAGTAGCTCCTACAATGAGCAGTTCTTC. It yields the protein CASRGTSGSSSYNEQFF.

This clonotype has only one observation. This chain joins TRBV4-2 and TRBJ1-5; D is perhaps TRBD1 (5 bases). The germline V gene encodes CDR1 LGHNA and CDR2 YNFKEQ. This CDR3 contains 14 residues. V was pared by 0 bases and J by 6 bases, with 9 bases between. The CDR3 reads CASSQEARGQPQHF. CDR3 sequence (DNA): TGTGCCAGCAGCCAAGAGGCAAGGGGTCAGCCCCAGCATTTT.

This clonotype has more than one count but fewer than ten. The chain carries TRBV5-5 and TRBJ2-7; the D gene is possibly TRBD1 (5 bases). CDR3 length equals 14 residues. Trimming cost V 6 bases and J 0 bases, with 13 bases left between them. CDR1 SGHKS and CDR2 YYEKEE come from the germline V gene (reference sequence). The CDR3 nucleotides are TGTGCCAGCAAATTTCAGGGTCTCTCCTACGAGCAGTACTTC. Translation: CASKFQGLSYEQYF.

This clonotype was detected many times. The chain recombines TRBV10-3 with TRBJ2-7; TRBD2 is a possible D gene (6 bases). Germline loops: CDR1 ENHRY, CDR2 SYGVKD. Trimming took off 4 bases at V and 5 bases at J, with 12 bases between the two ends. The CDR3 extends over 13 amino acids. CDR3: CAISARLDHEQYF. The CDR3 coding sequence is TGTGCCATCAGTGCCCGACTAGACCACGAGCAGTACTTC.

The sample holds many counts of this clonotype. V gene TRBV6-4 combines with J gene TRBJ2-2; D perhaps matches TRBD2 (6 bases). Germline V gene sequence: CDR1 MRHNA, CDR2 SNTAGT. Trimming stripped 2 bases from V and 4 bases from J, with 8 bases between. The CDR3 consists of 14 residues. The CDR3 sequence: CASSDREVTGELFF. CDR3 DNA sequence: TGTGCCAGCAGTGACAGGGAGGTCACCGGGGAGCTGTTTTTT.

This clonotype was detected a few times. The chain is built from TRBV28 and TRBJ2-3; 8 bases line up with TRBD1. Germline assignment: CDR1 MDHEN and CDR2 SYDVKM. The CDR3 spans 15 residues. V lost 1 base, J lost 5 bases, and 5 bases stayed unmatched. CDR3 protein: CASSLYRQGLDTQYF. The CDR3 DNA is TGTGCCAGCAGTTTATATAGACAGGGGCTAGATACGCAGTATTTT.

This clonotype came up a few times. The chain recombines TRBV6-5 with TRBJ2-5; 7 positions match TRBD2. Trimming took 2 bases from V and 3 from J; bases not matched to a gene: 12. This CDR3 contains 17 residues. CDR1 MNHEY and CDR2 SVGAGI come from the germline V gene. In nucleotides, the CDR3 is TGTGCCAGCAGTTACCAACTCGGGGGGTCACTTGAAGAGACCCAGTACTTC. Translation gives CASSYQLGGSLEETQYF.

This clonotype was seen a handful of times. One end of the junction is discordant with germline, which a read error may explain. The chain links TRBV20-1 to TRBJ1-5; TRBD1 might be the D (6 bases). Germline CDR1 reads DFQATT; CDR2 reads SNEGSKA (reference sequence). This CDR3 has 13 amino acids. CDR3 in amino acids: CSAGSTGKQPQHF. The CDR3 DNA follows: TGCAGTGCGGGATCGACAGGCAAACAGCCCCAGCATTTT.

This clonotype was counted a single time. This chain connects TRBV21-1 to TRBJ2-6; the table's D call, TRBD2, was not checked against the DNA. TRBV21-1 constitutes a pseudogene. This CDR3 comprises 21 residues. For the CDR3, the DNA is TGTGCCAGCAGCAAATTTTCGGTTAGAGCGAGCGGGAGGGCTGGGGCCAACGTCCTGACTTTC. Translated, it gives CASSKFSVRASGRAGANVLTF.

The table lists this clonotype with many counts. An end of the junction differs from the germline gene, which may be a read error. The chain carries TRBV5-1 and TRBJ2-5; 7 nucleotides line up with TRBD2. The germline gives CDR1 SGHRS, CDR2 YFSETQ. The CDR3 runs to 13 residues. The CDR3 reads CASSSSGEETQYF. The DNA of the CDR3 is TGTGCCAGCAGTTCAAGCGGGGAAGAGACCCAGTACTTC.

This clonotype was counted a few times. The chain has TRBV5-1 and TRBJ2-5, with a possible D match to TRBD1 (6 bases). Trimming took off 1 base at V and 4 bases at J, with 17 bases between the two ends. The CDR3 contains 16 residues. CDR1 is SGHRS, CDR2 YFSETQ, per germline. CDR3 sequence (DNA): TGCGCCAGCAGCTTGTGGGTACAGGGATTGGGAGAGACCCAGTACTTC. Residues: CASSLWVQGLGETQYF.

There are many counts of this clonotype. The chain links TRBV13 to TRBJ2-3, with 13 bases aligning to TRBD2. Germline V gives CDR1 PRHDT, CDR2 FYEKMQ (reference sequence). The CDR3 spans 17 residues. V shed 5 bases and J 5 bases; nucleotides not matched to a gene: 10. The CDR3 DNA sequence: TGTGCCAGCAGCCTACGACTAGCGGGGGGTCAGCGAGATACGCAGTATTTT. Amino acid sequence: CASSLRLAGGQRDTQYF.

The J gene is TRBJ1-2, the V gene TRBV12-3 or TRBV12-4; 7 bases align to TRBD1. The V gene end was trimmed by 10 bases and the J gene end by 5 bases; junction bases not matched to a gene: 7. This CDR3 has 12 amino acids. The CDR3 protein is CATRDSIYGYTF. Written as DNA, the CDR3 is TGTGCCACTCGGGACAGTATATATGGCTACACCTTC.

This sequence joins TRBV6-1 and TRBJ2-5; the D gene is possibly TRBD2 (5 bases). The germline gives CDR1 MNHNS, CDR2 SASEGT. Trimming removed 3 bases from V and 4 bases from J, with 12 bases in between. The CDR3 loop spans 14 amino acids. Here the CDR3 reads CASSERGFGETQYF. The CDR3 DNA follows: TGTGCCAGCAGTGAGAGAGGGTTTGGAGAGACCCAGTACTTC.

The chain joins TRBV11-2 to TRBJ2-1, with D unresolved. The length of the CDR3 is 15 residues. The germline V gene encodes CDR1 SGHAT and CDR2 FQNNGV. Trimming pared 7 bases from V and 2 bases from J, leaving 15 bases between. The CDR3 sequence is CASTQEAVPYNEQFF. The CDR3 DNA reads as TGTGCCAGCACCCAAGAGGCGGTACCCTACAATGAGCAGTTCTTC.